These T cell receptor beta chains were read from a single sample in a study of cytomegalovirus exposure and HLA in healthy donors. TCRdb keeps only in-frame clones here, not all; method: immunoSEQ multiplex PCR. This sample has under 300,000 clones, with approximately 91% found just once. The specimen was PBMCs. These receptors were taken from a girl under 10 years old in good health and CMV-seronegative. The CDR3 runs from the conserved cysteine through the conserved F or W. Fields, in order: D gene, clone size, V gene, J gene, CDR3 DNA, CDR3 protein. D genes are given only for firm matches. Clone sizes are given selectively: once, few, many, or a class where the clone is expanded.

D gene: TRBD1
clone size: .
V gene: TRBV6-1
J gene: TRBJ2-7
CDR3 DNA: TGTGCCAGCAGTGAAGCTCCAGGGACAGGAAGCCACGAGCAGTACTTC
CDR3 protein: CASSEAPGTGSHEQYF

D gene: TRBD1
clone size: few
V gene: TRBV19
J gene: TRBJ1-2
CDR3 DNA: TGTGCCAGTGCGGTGGAAGTGGGACAGGGGAACGATGGCTACACCTTC
CDR3 protein: CASAVEVGQGNDGYTF

D gene: TRBD2
clone size: .
V gene: TRBV20-1
J gene: TRBJ2-7
CDR3 DNA: TGCAGCGCGGGAGGGTCCTACGAGCAGTACTTC
CDR3 protein: CSAGGSYEQYF

D gene: TRBD1
clone size: .
V gene: TRBV7-9
J gene: TRBJ2-1
CDR3 DNA: TGTGCCAGCAGCTCAGGGGGCGCGGGGTACAATGAGCAGTTCTTC
CDR3 protein: CASSSGGAGYNEQFF

D gene: TRBD2
clone size: once
V gene: TRBV6-5
J gene: TRBJ2-7
CDR3 DNA: TGTGCCAGCAGTTACTCCAGAAGTGGGAGGGATTACGAGCAGTACTTC
CDR3 protein: CASSYSRSGRDYEQYF

D gene: TRBD1
clone size: .
V gene: TRBV7-8
J gene: TRBJ2-7
CDR3 DNA: TGTGCCAGCAGCTTAGGGGGACAGGGCTCCTACGAGCAGTACTTC
CDR3 protein: CASSLGGQGSYEQYF

D gene: TRBD1
clone size: .
V gene: TRBV12-5
J gene: TRBJ1-6
CDR3 DNA: TGTGCTAGTGGTTTGGGCCCCGGTACAGGGGATTCACCCCTCCACTTT
CDR3 protein: CASGLGPGTGDSPLHF

D gene: TRBD1
clone size: .
V gene: TRBV5-1
J gene: TRBJ2-1
CDR3 DNA: TGCGCCAGCAATCTCGGGACAGGGTCAGTCAATGAGCAGTTCTTC
CDR3 protein: CASNLGTGSVNEQFF

D gene: TRBD1
clone size: .
V gene: TRBV7-6
J gene: TRBJ1-2
CDR3 DNA: TGTGCCAGCAGCTTAATGGGGACAGGATACAACTATGGCTACACCTTC
CDR3 protein: CASSLMGTGYNYGYTF

D gene: .
clone size: .
V gene: TRBV30
J gene: TRBJ2-7
CDR3 DNA: TGTGCCTGGAGGAAACTAGCAAACTCCTACGAGCAGTACTTC
CDR3 protein: CAWRKLANSYEQYF

D gene: .
clone size: .
V gene: TRBV9
J gene: TRBJ1-6
CDR3 DNA: TGTGCCAGCAGCGTAGCCGGTAATTCACCCCTCCACTTT
CDR3 protein: CASSVAGNSPLHF

D gene: TRBD1
clone size: .
V gene: TRBV6-1
J gene: TRBJ1-5
CDR3 DNA: TGTGCCAGCAGTGAAGCGTGGACAGGAGAAGGTGCGCCCCAGCATTTT
CDR3 protein: CASSEAWTGEGAPQHF

D gene: .
clone size: .
V gene: TRBV6-1
J gene: TRBJ2-7
CDR3 DNA: TGTGCCAGCAGTGTACCAGGGAAGGGCAACGAGCAGTACTTC
CDR3 protein: CASSVPGKGNEQYF

D gene: .
clone size: .
V gene: TRBV14
J gene: TRBJ2-5
CDR3 DNA: TGTGCCAGCAGCCAAGTCAAGGGGGGGCCCCCAGAGACCCAGTACTTC
CDR3 protein: CASSQVKGGPPETQYF

D gene: .
clone size: once
V gene: TRBV5-1
J gene: TRBJ1-6
CDR3 DNA: TGCGCCAGCAGCTTGGTGGGGGGAAGGAATTCACCCCTCCACTTT
CDR3 protein: CASSLVGGRNSPLHF

D gene: .
clone size: .
V gene: TRBV28
J gene: TRBJ2-7
CDR3 DNA: TGTGCCAGCAGTTTATTTGGGGGGGCTTTGTACGAGCAGTACTTC
CDR3 protein: CASSLFGGALYEQYF

D gene: .
clone size: .
V gene: TRBV7-3
J gene: TRBJ1-1
CDR3 DNA: TGTGCCAGCAGTATCGGGGGTTACACTGAAGCTTTCTTT
CDR3 protein: CASSIGGYTEAFF

D gene: TRBD1
clone size: .
V gene: TRBV29-1
J gene: TRBJ2-7
CDR3 DNA: TGCAGCGTTGGGGGACAGGGCTACGAGCAGTACTTC
CDR3 protein: CSVGGQGYEQYF

D gene: .
clone size: .
V gene: TRBV27
J gene: TRBJ1-1
CDR3 DNA: TGTGCCAGCAGGAGCCGCTTCAACACTGAAGCTTTCTTT
CDR3 protein: CASRSRFNTEAFF

D gene: TRBD1
clone size: .
V gene: TRBV28
J gene: TRBJ2-7
CDR3 DNA: TGTGCCAGCAGTCTAGGACAGGGTGAGCAGTACTTC
CDR3 protein: CASSLGQGEQYF

D gene: .
clone size: .
V gene: TRBV6-6
J gene: TRBJ2-7
CDR3 DNA: TGTGCCAGCAGTCCCCAAACAGGGCGCTACGAGCAGTACTTC
CDR3 protein: CASSPQTGRYEQYF

D gene: .
clone size: .
V gene: TRBV4-1
J gene: TRBJ1-3
CDR3 DNA: TGCGCCAGCAGCCAATCATCTAGAAACACCATATATTTT
CDR3 protein: CASSQSSRNTIYF

D gene: TRBD2
clone size: .
V gene: TRBV7-9
J gene: TRBJ2-5
CDR3 DNA: TGTGCCAGCAGCGAACTAGCGGGGGGTTACCAAGAGACCCAGTACTTC
CDR3 protein: CASSELAGGYQETQYF

D gene: TRBD2
clone size: few
V gene: TRBV7-8
J gene: TRBJ2-7
CDR3 DNA: TGTGCCAGCAGCCACCCAAACTTAACCGGGACTAGCGACTACGAGCAGTACTTC
CDR3 protein: CASSHPNLTGTSDYEQYF

D gene: .
clone size: .
V gene: TRBV5-4
J gene: TRBJ1-6
CDR3 DNA: TGTGCCAGCAGCTTGGGACAGGCCAATTCACCCCTCCACTTT
CDR3 protein: CASSLGQANSPLHF

D gene: .
clone size: .
V gene: TRBV27
J gene: TRBJ1-2
CDR3 DNA: TGTGCCAGCAGTGCCCAGCCCACAGGGAATTATGGCTACACCTTC
CDR3 protein: CASSAQPTGNYGYTF

D gene: .
clone size: .
V gene: TRBV7-9
J gene: TRBJ2-3
CDR3 DNA: TGTGCCAGCAGCAGCCAGACAGGAGGAGCAGATACGCAGTATTTT
CDR3 protein: CASSSQTGGADTQYF

D gene: .
clone size: .
V gene: TRBV28
J gene: TRBJ1-5
CDR3 DNA: TGTGCCAGCAGTTTATGGGGCCCCTATAGCAATCAGCCCCAGCATTTT
CDR3 protein: CASSLWGPYSNQPQHF

D gene: .
clone size: .
V gene: TRBV5-1
J gene: TRBJ2-5
CDR3 DNA: TGCGCCAGCAGCTTGGTGGGAGTAGGCCAAGAGACCCAGTACTTC
CDR3 protein: CASSLVGVGQETQYF

D gene: .
clone size: .
V gene: TRBV19
J gene: TRBJ2-7
CDR3 DNA: TGTGCCAGTAGTATATCTAGCGCTACTTACGAGCAGTACTTC
CDR3 protein: CASSISSATYEQYF

D gene: .
clone size: .
V gene: TRBV5-8
J gene: TRBJ2-6
CDR3 DNA: TGTGCCAGCAGCTTAAGGCAGGGCGTCTCTGGGGCCAACGTCCTGACTTTC
CDR3 protein: CASSLRQGVSGANVLTF

D gene: .
clone size: .
V gene: TRBV11-2
J gene: TRBJ1-5
CDR3 DNA: TGTGCCAGCAGCTCACAGGGCAATCAGCCCCAGCATTTT
CDR3 protein: CASSSQGNQPQHF

D gene: .
clone size: .
V gene: TRBV19
J gene: TRBJ2-7
CDR3 DNA: TGTGCCAGTACGGGGCTAGGAGGGTCCGAGCAGTACTTC
CDR3 protein: CASTGLGGSEQYF

D gene: TRBD2
clone size: .
V gene: TRBV6-4
J gene: TRBJ2-3
CDR3 DNA: TGTGCCAGCAGTGACTCGACTAGCGAGTCTCCTACGCAGTATTTT
CDR3 protein: CASSDSTSESPTQYF

D gene: .
clone size: .
V gene: TRBV27
J gene: TRBJ2-7
CDR3 DNA: TGTGCCAGCAGGGGGGTGGTGGGGGGCTCCTACGAGCAGTACTTC
CDR3 protein: CASRGVVGGSYEQYF

D gene: TRBD1
clone size: .
V gene: TRBV7-9
J gene: TRBJ1-1
CDR3 DNA: TGTGCCAGCAGCTTAGGGGACAGGGGGACTGAAGCTTTCTTT
CDR3 protein: CASSLGDRGTEAFF

D gene: .
clone size: once
V gene: TRBV10-3
J gene: TRBJ1-3
CDR3 DNA: TGTGCCATCAGTGATAGAGGAGGATTCTCTGGAAACACCATATATTTT
CDR3 protein: CAISDRGGFSGNTIYF

D gene: .
clone size: .
V gene: TRBV14
J gene: TRBJ2-2
CDR3 DNA: TGTGCCAGCAGAAGAGCGGGTCCTAACACCGGGGAGCTGTTTTTT
CDR3 protein: CASRRAGPNTGELFF

D gene: .
clone size: .
V gene: TRBV6-6
J gene: TRBJ1-5
CDR3 DNA: TGTGCCAGCAGTACCGCGCAGGGTCTTCCTAATCAGCCCCAGCATTTT
CDR3 protein: CASSTAQGLPNQPQHF

D gene: TRBD1
clone size: .
V gene: TRBV6-5
J gene: TRBJ1-3
CDR3 DNA: TGTGCCAGCGCGACAGGGGGCCGGGGCTACACCATATATTTT
CDR3 protein: CASATGGRGYTIYF

D gene: TRBD2
clone size: .
V gene: TRBV30
J gene: TRBJ2-3
CDR3 DNA: TGTGCCTGGACCACCGGACGGCGGGGGGGCACAGATACGCAGTATTTT
CDR3 protein: CAWTTGRRGGTDTQYF

D gene: .
clone size: .
V gene: TRBV30
J gene: TRBJ1-2
CDR3 DNA: TGTGCCTGGATCACAGGGTCCGATGGCTACACCTTC
CDR3 protein: CAWITGSDGYTF

D gene: TRBD2
clone size: .
V gene: TRBV11-1
J gene: TRBJ2-7
CDR3 DNA: TGTGCCAGCAGCCAGGGACTAGCGGGACTCTACGAGCAGTACTTC
CDR3 protein: CASSQGLAGLYEQYF

D gene: .
clone size: .
V gene: TRBV28
J gene: TRBJ1-2
CDR3 DNA: TGTGCCAGCAGGGAAGACAGGCTCTATGGCTACACCTTC
CDR3 protein: CASREDRLYGYTF

D gene: .
clone size: once
V gene: TRBV7-2
J gene: TRBJ2-7
CDR3 DNA: TGTGCCAGCAGCTTAACCCTACAGGGCTTCGAGCAGTACTTC
CDR3 protein: CASSLTLQGFEQYF

D gene: .
clone size: .
V gene: TRBV9
J gene: TRBJ1-1
CDR3 DNA: TGTGCCAGCAGCGTCCCCCCCGGTTCTGCGAACACTGAAGCTTTCTTT
CDR3 protein: CASSVPPGSANTEAFF

D gene: .
clone size: .
V gene: TRBV7-9
J gene: TRBJ2-7
CDR3 DNA: TGTGCCAGCAGCTTACACTATCCGGGGGTGGAAGAGCAGTACTTC
CDR3 protein: CASSLHYPGVEEQYF

D gene: .
clone size: .
V gene: TRBV7-2
J gene: TRBJ2-1
CDR3 DNA: TGTGCCAGCAGCTCCCGTCCCTCCTACAATGAGCAGTTCTTC
CDR3 protein: CASSSRPSYNEQFF

D gene: TRBD1
clone size: .
V gene: TRBV30
J gene: TRBJ1-6
CDR3 DNA: TGTGCCTGGAGTCCCGGGACAGGGAATTCACCCCTCCACTTT
CDR3 protein: CAWSPGTGNSPLHF

D gene: TRBD1
clone size: .
V gene: TRBV18
J gene: TRBJ1-6
CDR3 DNA: TGTGCCAGCTCGTCCTTAGAGGCAGGGGGAAATTCACCCCTCCACTTT
CDR3 protein: CASSSLEAGGNSPLHF